The rows below give T cell receptor beta chains drawn from one sample of a study of control samples from healthy donors and cancer patients. The assay was immunoSEQ multiplex PCR, and TCRdb's table has in-frame clones only and misses some. The sample lists 75,000 to 100,000 clones, almost 85% occurring once. Source material: blood. Receptor source: a man in his 60s in good health. Both conserved end residues are part of each CDR3. D genes are given only for firm matches. Clone size, where shown, is once, few, many, or a class for clones that have expanded.

D	V	J	size	CDR3	DNA
.	TRBV18	TRBJ1-1	.	CASSPRRREGTEAFF	TGTGCCAGCTCACCACGGCGCAGGGAGGGCACTGAAGCTTTCTTT
TRBD2	TRBV3-1/TRBV3-2	TRBJ2-7	.	CASRPSGGAYEQYF	TGTGCCAGCCGACCTAGCGGGGGTGCCTACGAGCAGTACTTC
.	TRBV11-1	TRBJ2-5	.	CASSFPGGGQETQYF	TGTGCCAGCAGCTTCCCCGGGGGCGGCCAAGAGACCCAGTACTTC
.	TRBV24-1	TRBJ2-7	.	CATSEPEQGVDEQYF	TGTGCCACCAGTGAACCGGAACAGGGCGTCGACGAGCAGTACTTC
.	TRBV14	TRBJ1-6	.	CASSQEGRGRNSPLHF	TGTGCCAGCAGCCAAGAGGGCAGGGGACGGAATTCACCCCTCCACTTT
.	TRBV11-2	TRBJ2-1	.	CASSLGVRGYNEQFF	TGTGCCAGCAGCTTAGGGGTTCGGGGTTACAATGAGCAGTTCTTC
.	TRBV30	TRBJ1-6	.	CAWSVLFLGRANSPLHF	TGTGCCTGGAGTGTACTTTTTTTGGGCAGGGCGAATTCACCCCTCCACTTT
.	TRBV15	TRBJ1-6	.	CATSTPNRGNSPLHF	TGTGCCACCAGCACCCCGAACCGGGGAAATTCACCCCTCCACTTT
.	TRBV15	TRBJ2-5	.	CATSRDRLTGETQYF	TGTGCCACCAGCAGAGATCGGTTGACGGGCGAGACCCAGTACTTC
TRBD1	TRBV28	TRBJ1-1	.	CASSRTGVNTEAFF	TGTGCCAGCAGTCGGACAGGGGTGAACACTGAAGCTTTCTTT
.	TRBV6-4	TRBJ2-3	.	CASSVTGRDTQYF	TGTGCCAGCAGTGTCACAGGGAGGGATACGCAGTATTTT
.	TRBV11-2	TRBJ1-6	.	CASSRGTTGNSPLHF	TGTGCCAGCAGCCGAGGGACCACGGGTAATTCACCCCTCCACTTT
.	TRBV19	TRBJ1-4	.	CASSMGQGITNEKLFF	TGTGCCAGTAGTATGGGCCAGGGGATCACTAATGAAAAACTGTTTTTT
.	TRBV9	TRBJ1-2	.	CASSPLGANYGYTF	TGTGCCAGCAGTCCCCTAGGGGCCAACTATGGCTACACCTTC
TRBD1	TRBV28	TRBJ1-1	.	CASSIQQGVEAFF	TGTGCCAGCAGTATCCAACAGGGGGTTGAAGCTTTCTTT
TRBD1	TRBV30	TRBJ1-2	.	CAWLLTTGQGNDYGYTF	TGTGCCTGGCTTCTGACGACGGGACAGGGGAACGACTATGGCTACACCTTC
.	TRBV2	TRBJ2-7	.	CASSDSGEQYF	TGTGCCAGCAGTGATTCGGGGGAGCAGTACTTC
.	TRBV14	TRBJ2-7	.	CASSQGQGIPYEQYF	TGTGCCAGCAGCCAAGGGCAGGGGATCCCCTACGAGCAGTACTTC
.	TRBV28	TRBJ2-6	.	CASSSDGLSGANVLTF	TGTGCCAGCAGTTCGGACGGCCTCTCTGGGGCCAACGTCCTGACTTTC
.	TRBV3-1/TRBV3-2	TRBJ2-3	.	CASSQEGSQTGTDTQYF	TGTGCCAGCAGCCAAGAGGGTAGCCAAACTGGCACAGATACGCAGTATTTT
.	TRBV5-4	TRBJ1-1	.	CASTTWGTEAFF	TGTGCCAGCACGACCTGGGGCACTGAAGCTTTCTTT
TRBD2	TRBV6-1	TRBJ2-7	.	CASSEAGGSSYEQYF	TGTGCCAGCAGTGAAGCGGGGGGGAGCTCCTACGAGCAGTACTTC
TRBD1	TRBV6-5	TRBJ1-2	few	CASNRDSNYGYTF	TGTGCCAGCAACCGGGACAGCAACTATGGCTACACCTTC
TRBD2	TRBV28	TRBJ2-1	.	CASSNMEASGNNEQFF	TGTGCCAGCAGTAATATGGAGGCTAGCGGAAACAATGAGCAGTTCTTC
.	TRBV2	TRBJ2-7	once	CASNRDPYEQYF	TGTGCCAGCAACAGGGACCCCTACGAGCAGTACTTC
.	TRBV10-3	TRBJ1-6	.	CAISGTRAGSPLHF	TGTGCCATCAGTGGAACCAGGGCCGGTTCACCCCTCCACTTT
TRBD2	TRBV5-6	TRBJ2-5	once	CASSFGLAGDPYQETQYF	TGTGCCAGCAGCTTCGGACTAGCGGGGGACCCGTACCAAGAGACCCAGTACTTC
.	TRBV5-4	TRBJ2-7	.	CASWSQLVPYEQYF	TGTGCCAGCTGGAGTCAGCTTGTGCCCTACGAGCAGTACTTC
TRBD2	TRBV20-1	TRBJ2-2	.	CSASTQPPGLAGTGELFF	TGCAGTGCTAGTACCCAGCCACCTGGACTAGCGGGGACCGGGGAGCTGTTTTTT
.	TRBV10-3	TRBJ2-7	.	CAIRPDSSSYEQYF	TGTGCCATCAGGCCGGACAGCAGCTCCTACGAGCAGTACTTC